This paragraph reports one T cell receptor beta chain. This clonotype has at least ten counts. Its target antigen remains unknown. No base qualities exist here, and no much larger clone lies one base off it. Taken from the germline V gene, the CDR1 and CDR2 loops are MGHRA and YSYEKL. Trimming takes 6 bases off V and 4 bases off J; junction bases not matched to a gene: 13. Reading from cysteine to phenylalanine, the CDR3 counts 16 amino acids. Solely the CDR3 DNA is kept, with 48 bases framed from the first base. The sample belongs to a study of CD8 T cells in ankylosing spondylitis (TCRdb year 2017). Study-wide context: To find TCR variants linked to disease, the study profiled T cell receptor beta repertoires in ankylosing spondylitis patients and healthy donors. The whole study cohort included about a hundred healthy donors and about two dozen ankylosing spondylitis patients. Samples of peripheral blood were taken, and for ankylosing spondylitis patients, synovial fluid was collected as well. The paper's findings and limits, for the study overall: A TCR beta motif made up of several highly homologous amino acid variants appeared to be characteristic of blood from ankylosing spondylitis patients. Significant enrichment of the disease-linked clones was reported in matched synovial fluid samples from ankylosing spondylitis patients. The disease-linked clones had a CD8+ phenotype and were found at relatively low frequencies in peripheral blood. Some of the motif variants had been reported before in the synovial fluid and blood of reactive arthritis patients, a finding that suggests common disease-initiation mechanisms.

Sequenced on an Illumina HiSeq 2500. Quantitative 5'-RACE with molecular barcodes was used to prepare TCR beta libraries. On the authors' methods: Disease-linked TCR variants were identified with a new computational method built on a probabilistic model of VDJ rearrangement. TCRdb trimmed the raw reads at Q25, called clones with MiXCR and kept productive beta chains. Merged by CDR3 protein, the rows form single entries marked with the most common genes and DNA. TCRdb's processing, not the authors', yielded these V and J calls. A total of about 500,000 distinct CDR3 sequences appear in this sample, about 5.4% of them only once. The biggest ten clones account for roughly 3.5% of the sample.

The rearranged chain carries TRBV4-1 and TRBJ1-2; TRBD1 matches 8 bases in the middle. Sequenced sample: blood, either unsorted or a sorted T cell fraction (not recorded which). This TCR was sampled from a male donor with ankylosing spondylitis. CDR3 reads: CASRRISGTGIYGYTF. The DNA reads TGCGCCAGCAGACGTATTTCCGGGACAGGCATCTATGGCTACACCTTC.